The clone carrying this TCR beta chain showed up many times. Antigen specificity is unknown. Each TCR beta cDNA library carried unique molecular identifiers. cDNA molecules numbering roughly 0.5 million came from roughly 1 to 10 million T cells. Using its own MiXCR run on the PCR reads, TCRdb lists one record per CDR3 protein. The sample lists 180,000 or so distinct CDR3 sequences; approximately 28% were seen once. This record belongs to a study of post-analysis software for immune sequencing data. Study information: Included courses were relapsing-remitting and secondary progressive multiple sclerosis; progressive-relapsing multiple sclerosis was also included. Whole-study findings and limits: Five or six TRBV segments, TRBV5-6, TRBV5-1 and TRBV20-1 among them, were found more frequent in patients than controls. Normalized Chao1 diversity in multiple sclerosis patients fell significantly below that of controls. Under F measure analysis, samples from one preparation batch co-clustered strongly.

The CDR3 runs to 12 residues. Germline V lookup: CDR1 SEHNR, CDR2 FQNEAQ (reference sequence). Trimming cost V 6 bases and J 2 bases, with 7 bases left between them. Sequenced: blood. The chain is built from TRBV7-9 and TRBJ1-2, with D uncertain. This TCR was sampled from a girl aged 2-17 years with multiple sclerosis. The DNA for the CDR3 is TGTGCCAGCAGAGGCTTCAACTATGGCTACACCTTC. It translates to CASRGFNYGYTF.